This T cell receptor beta chain is drawn from a study of T cell changes during pregnancy in multiple sclerosis. Clones were sequenced by immunoSEQ multiplex PCR, and TCRdb holds only the in-frame ones, with some missing. The sample has about 60,000 clones, more than 85% seen once; the top ten hold over 0.7%. The germline V gene has CDR1 SQVTM and CDR2 ANQGSEA. CDR3 length equals 13 residues. The V gene lost 7 bases and the J gene lost 9 bases, with 19 bases spanning the gap. The receptor was derived from a female donor with multiple sclerosis, enrolled in a pregnancy study. Sequenced here: peripheral blood, sampled before pregnancy. This chain uses TRBV29-1 with TRBJ1-3; D not resolved. Written as DNA, the CDR3 is TGCAGCGCCCGAACTTCCGGGATTGGCACCATATATTTT. Protein sequence: CSARTSGIGTIYF.